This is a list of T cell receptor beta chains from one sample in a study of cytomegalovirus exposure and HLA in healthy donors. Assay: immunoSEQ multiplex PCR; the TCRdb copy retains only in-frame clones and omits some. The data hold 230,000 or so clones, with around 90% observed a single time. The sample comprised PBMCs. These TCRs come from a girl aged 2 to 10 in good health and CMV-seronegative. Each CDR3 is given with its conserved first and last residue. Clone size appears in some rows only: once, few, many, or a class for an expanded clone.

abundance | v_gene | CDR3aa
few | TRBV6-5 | CASSPTGQGGQPQHF
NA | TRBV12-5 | CASGGLMNTGELFF
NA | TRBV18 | CASSPPGQGAGSPLHF
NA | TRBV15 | CATSGLGARYEQYF
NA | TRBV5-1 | CASSLAGFDEQFF
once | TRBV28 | CASSQTGGYGYTF
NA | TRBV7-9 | CASSSRGRGVISYEQYF
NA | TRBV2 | CASGSRDYWDEQFF
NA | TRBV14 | CASSLVGGFTGELFF
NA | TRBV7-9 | CASSFDLDRATNEKLFF
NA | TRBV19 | CASNPAGVLSGELFF
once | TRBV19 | CASSPDRSSETQYF
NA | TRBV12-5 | CASGWGAGGPYNEQFF
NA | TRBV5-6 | CASSEPTGAAFGNTIYF
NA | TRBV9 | CASSAGTREGQETQYF
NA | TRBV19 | CASSGTGTGSYEQYF
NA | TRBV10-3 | CAIRSGGNTIYF
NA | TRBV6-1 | CASSPTGGGNQPQHF
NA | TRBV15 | CATSRGTSGSSYEQYF
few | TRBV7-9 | CASSVKGALMNTEAFF
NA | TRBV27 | CASSLSRFFGGGEETQYF
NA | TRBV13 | CASSSGLETYEQYF
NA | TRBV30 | CAWSVRDRDEQYF
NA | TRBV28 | CASRRDRGSTGNTIYF
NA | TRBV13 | CASSLRTSGSNEQFF
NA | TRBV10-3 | CAISEGYRGFEGYTF
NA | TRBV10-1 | CASSENRLDGTYEQYF
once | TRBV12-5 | CASGLSSLAGGPGPDTQYF
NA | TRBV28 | CASSMTGEDYGYTF
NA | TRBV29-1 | CSTHRGGNQYNEQFF
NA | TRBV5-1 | CASSLDRRLYNEQFF
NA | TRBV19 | CASSVPGPQGRSNQPQHF
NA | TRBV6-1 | CASSELFNRGGPYNEQFF
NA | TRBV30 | CAWSHQGAGQPQHF
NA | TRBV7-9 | CASSLFTAGVANEQFF
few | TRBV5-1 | CASSGDFSGSSYNEQFF
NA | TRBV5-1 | CASSLDRSSYNEQFF
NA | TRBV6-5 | CASTPTGGFGELFF
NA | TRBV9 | CASNPAGGSYEQYF
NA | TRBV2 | CASKGDVGETQYF
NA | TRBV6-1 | CASRDRSSYNSPLHF
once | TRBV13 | CASSGRVIGQFF
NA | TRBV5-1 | CASSPRTGGHNEQFF
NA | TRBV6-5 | CASKIGSSYNSPLHF
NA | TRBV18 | CASSPPNQGYGYTF
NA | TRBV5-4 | CASSLQGFYEQYF
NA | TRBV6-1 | CASSEGGGQFVNEQFF
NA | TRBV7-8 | CASSIIPGTSYEQYF
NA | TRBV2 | CASSADRMDYGYTF
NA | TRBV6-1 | CASIGNNEQFF
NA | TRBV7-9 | CASNRQGEGEQYF
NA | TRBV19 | CASSIPRTVSGELFF
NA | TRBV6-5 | CASSYREEYPYNEQFF
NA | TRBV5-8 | CASSHGTGGHEQYF